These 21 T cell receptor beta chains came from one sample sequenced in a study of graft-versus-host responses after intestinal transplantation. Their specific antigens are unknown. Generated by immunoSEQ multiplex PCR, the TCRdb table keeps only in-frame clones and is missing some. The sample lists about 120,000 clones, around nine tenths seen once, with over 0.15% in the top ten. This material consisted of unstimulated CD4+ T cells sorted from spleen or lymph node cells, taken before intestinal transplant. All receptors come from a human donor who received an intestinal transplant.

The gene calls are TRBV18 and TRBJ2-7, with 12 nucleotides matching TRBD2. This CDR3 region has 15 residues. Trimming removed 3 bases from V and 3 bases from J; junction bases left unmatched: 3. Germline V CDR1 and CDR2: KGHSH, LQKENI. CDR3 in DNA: TGTGCCAGCTCACCCGGACTAGCGGGATTCTACGAGCAGTACTTC. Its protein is CASSPGLAGFYEQYF.

Written as DNA, the CDR3 is TGTGCCTGGAAAGGAGCCGGGACAGCTTCCTACGAGCAGTACTTC. Its protein is CAWKGAGTASYEQYF. This chain connects TRBV30 to TRBJ2-7; TRBD1 aligns across 7 bases. CDR1 GTSNPN and CDR2 SVGIG come from the germline V gene (reference sequence). CDR3 length equals 15 residues. After removal of 4 bases from V and 1 base from J, the junction contained 10 bases not matched to a gene.

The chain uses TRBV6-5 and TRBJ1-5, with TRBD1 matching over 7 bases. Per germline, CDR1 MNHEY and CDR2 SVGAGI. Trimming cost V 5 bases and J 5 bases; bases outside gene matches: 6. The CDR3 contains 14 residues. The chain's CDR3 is CASSKTGVDQPQHF. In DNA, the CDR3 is TGTGCCAGCAGTAAAACAGGGGTAGATCAGCCCCAGCATTTT.

The CDR3 DNA reads TGCAGCGTTGGGACTAGCGGGAGTCGCACCGGGGAGCTGTTTTTT. Its protein is CSVGTSGSRTGELFF. The chain has TRBV29-1 and TRBJ2-2; 13 positions match TRBD2. The V segment lost 4 bases and the J segment 4 bases; nucleotides outside the gene matches: 3. CDR3 length equals 15 residues. Germline lookup yields CDR1 SQVTM and CDR2 ANQGSEA.

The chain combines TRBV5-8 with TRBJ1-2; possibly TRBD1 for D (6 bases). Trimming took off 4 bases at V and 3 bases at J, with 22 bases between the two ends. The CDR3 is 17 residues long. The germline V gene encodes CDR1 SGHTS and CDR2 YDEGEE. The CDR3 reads CASSALDLEGVYYGYTF. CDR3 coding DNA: TGTGCCAGCAGCGCATTAGACCTAGAGGGGGTTTACTATGGCTACACCTTC.

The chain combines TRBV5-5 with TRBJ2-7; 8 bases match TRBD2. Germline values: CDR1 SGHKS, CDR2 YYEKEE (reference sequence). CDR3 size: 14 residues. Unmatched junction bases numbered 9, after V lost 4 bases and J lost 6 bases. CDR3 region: CASSPLAGSGEQYF. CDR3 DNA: TGTGCCAGCAGCCCTTTAGCGGGAAGCGGCGAGCAGTACTTC. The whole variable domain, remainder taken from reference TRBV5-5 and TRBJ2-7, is DAGVTQSPTHLIKTRGQQVTLRCSPISGHKSVSWYQQVLGQGPQFIFQYYEKEERGRGNFPDRFSARQFPNYSSELNVNALLLGDSALYLCASSPLAGSGEQYFGPGTRLTVT.

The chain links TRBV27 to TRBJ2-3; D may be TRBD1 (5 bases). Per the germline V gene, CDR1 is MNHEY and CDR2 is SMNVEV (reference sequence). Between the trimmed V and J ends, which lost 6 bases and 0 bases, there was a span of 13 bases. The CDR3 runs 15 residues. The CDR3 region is CASSPGAGSTDTQYF. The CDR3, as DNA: TGTGCCAGCAGCCCTGGGGCTGGAAGCACAGATACGCAGTATTTT.

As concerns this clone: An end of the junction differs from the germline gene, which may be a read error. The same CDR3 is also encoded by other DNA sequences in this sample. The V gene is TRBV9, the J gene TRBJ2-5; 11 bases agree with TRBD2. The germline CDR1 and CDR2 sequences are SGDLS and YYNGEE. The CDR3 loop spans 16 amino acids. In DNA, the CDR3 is TGCGCCAGCAGCGTAGGGGGCACTAGCGGGGGAGAGACCCAGTACTTC. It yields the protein CASSVGGTSGGETQYF.

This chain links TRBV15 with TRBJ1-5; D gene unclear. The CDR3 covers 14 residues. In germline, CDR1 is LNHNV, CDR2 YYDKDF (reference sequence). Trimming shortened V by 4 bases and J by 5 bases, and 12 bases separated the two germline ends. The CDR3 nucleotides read TGTGCCACCAGCAATGGGAGGTGGGATCAGCCCCAGCATTTT. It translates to CATSNGRWDQPQHF.

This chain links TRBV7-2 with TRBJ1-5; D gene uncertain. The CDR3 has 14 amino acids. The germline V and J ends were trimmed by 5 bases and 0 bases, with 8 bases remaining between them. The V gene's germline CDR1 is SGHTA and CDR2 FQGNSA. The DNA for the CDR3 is TGTGCCAGCAGCCGGCGGGCTAGCAATCAGCCCCAGCATTTT. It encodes CASSRRASNQPQHF.

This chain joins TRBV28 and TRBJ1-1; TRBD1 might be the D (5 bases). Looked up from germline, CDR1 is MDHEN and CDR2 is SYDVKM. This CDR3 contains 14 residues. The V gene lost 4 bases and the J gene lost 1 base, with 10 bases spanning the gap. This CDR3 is CASSSEGENTEAFF. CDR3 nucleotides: TGTGCCAGCAGTTCAGAAGGGGAGAACACTGAAGCTTTCTTT.

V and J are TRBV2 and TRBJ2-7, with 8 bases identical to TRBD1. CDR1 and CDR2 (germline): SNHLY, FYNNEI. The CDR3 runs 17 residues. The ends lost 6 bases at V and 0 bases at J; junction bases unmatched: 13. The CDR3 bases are TGTGCCAGCAGCCCACCCGACAGGGGCACTTACTCCTACGAGCAGTACTTC. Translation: CASSPPDRGTYSYEQYF. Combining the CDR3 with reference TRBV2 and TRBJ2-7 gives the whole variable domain EPEVTQTPSHQVTQMGQEVILRCVPISNHLYFYWYRQILGQKVEFLVSFYNNEISEKSEIFDDQFSVERPDGSNFTLKIRSTKLEDSAMYFCASSPPDRGTYSYEQYFGPGTRLTVT.

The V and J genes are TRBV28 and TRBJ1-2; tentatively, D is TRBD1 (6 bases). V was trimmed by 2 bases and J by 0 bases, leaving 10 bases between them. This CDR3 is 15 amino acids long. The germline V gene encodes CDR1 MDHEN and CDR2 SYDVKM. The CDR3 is CASSLIGGPNYGYTF. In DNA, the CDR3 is TGTGCCAGCAGTTTAATCGGGGGGCCTAACTATGGCTACACCTTC.

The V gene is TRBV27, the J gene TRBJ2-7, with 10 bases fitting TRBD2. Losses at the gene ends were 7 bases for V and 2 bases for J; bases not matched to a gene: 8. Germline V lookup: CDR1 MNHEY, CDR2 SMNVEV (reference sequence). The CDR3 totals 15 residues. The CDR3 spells CASTDKRGGPYEQYF. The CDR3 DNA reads TGTGCCAGCACCGACAAGCGGGGGGGCCCCTACGAGCAGTACTTC.

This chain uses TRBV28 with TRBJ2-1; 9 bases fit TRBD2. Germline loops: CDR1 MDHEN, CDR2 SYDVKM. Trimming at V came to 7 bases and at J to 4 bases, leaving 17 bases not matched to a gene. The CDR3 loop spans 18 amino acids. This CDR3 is CASTSLGGGTSSYNEQFF. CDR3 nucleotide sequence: TGTGCCAGCACCAGTTTGGGGGGCGGGACTAGCTCATACAATGAGCAGTTCTTC.

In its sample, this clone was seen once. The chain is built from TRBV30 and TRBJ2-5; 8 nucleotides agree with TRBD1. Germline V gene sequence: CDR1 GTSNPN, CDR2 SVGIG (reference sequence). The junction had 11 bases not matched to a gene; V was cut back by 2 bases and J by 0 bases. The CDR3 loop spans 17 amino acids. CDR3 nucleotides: TGTGCCTGGAGTCCACCATGGGACAGGTTGTACCAAGAGACCCAGTACTTC. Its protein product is CAWSPPWDRLYQETQYF.

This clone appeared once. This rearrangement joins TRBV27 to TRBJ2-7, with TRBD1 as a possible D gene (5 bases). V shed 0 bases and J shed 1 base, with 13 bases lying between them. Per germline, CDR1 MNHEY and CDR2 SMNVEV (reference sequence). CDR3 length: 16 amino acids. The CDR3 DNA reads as TGTGCCAGCAGTTTATCGGGTGGGGCTAAGTCCTACGAGCAGTACTTC. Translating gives CASSLSGGAKSYEQYF.

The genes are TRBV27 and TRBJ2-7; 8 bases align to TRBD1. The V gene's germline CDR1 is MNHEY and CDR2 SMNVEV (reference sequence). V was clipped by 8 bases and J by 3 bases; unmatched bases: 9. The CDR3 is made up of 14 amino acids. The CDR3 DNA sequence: TGTGCCAGCGGCCGGGACAGGCGTTACTACGAGCAGTACTTC. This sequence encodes CASGRDRRYYEQYF.

CDR3 DNA sequence: TGTGCCAGTAGTATAGTCGGGGGAATCCAGCCCCAGCATTTT. The encoded protein is CASSIVGGIQPQHF. The chain links TRBV19 to TRBJ1-5; possible D gene TRBD1, 5 bases. V gave up 1 base and J gave up 7 bases, with 11 bases separating them. Per germline, CDR1 LNHDA and CDR2 SQIVND (reference sequence). This CDR3 has 14 amino acids.

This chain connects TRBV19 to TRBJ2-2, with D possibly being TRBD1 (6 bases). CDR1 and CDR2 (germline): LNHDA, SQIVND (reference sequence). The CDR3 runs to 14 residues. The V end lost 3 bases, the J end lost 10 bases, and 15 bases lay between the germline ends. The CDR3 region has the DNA TGTGCCAGTAGTATGAGGGGGTCGGTGGAGGAGCTGTTTTTT. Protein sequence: CASSMRGSVEELFF.

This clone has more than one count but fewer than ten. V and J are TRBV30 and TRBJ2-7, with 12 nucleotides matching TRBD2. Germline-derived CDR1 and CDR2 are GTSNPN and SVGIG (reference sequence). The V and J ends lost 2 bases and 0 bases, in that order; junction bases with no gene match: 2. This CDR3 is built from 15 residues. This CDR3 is CAWSPSGRASYEQYF. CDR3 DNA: TGTGCCTGGAGTCCTAGCGGGAGGGCCTCCTACGAGCAGTACTTC.